The rows below give T cell receptor beta chains drawn from one sample of a study of human T cells and chemical hapten exposure. Using its own MiXCR run on the 5' RACE reads, TCRdb lists one record per CDR3 protein. The table shows over 95,000 distinct CDR3 sequences, with around a fifth occurring only once. The receptor set was obtained from a human donor in good health. Each CDR3 is given with its conserved first and last residue. A D gene is named only where the DNA matches it firmly. Where a row states a size, it is once, few, many or the class of an expanded clone; other rows omit it.

d_gene,abundance,j_gene,v_gene,CDR3nt,CDR3aa
.,few,TRBJ2-1,TRBV9,TGTGCCAGCAGCGTAGGGTGGCCGAGTAGCTCCTACAATGAGCAGTTCTTC,CASSVGWPSSSYNEQFF
.,few,TRBJ1-4,TRBV28,TGTGCCAGCAGTTCTGGGGTTAATGAAAAACTGTTTTTT,CASSSGVNEKLFF
TRBD1,.,TRBJ2-4,TRBV6-1,TGTGCCAGCAGTCTACAGTGGGGGGCCGGGACAGGAGACCGATGGGCCAAAAACATTCAGTACTTC,CASSLQWGAGTGDRWAKNIQYF
TRBD2,.,TRBJ2-3,TRBV20-1,TGCAGTGCTAGCTTAGCGGGAGGGCCTGGAGATACGCAGTATTTT,CSASLAGGPGDTQYF
.,few,TRBJ1-2,TRBV5-1,TGCGCCAGCAGCTTGGACAGGGCAGGATATGGCTACACCTTC,CASSLDRAGYGYTF
TRBD2,.,TRBJ2-3,TRBV28,TGTGCCAGCAGTTTCCTAGCGGGAGCCATTAGGGGTACGCAGTATTTT,CASSFLAGAIRGTQYF
TRBD1,few,TRBJ2-3,TRBV15,TGTGCCACCAGCAGGGGGACAGGGACAGATACGCAGTATTTT,CATSRGTGTDTQYF
.,few,TRBJ2-7,TRBV5-1,TGCGCCAGCGGCGGGACCTCCTACGAGCAGTACTTC,CASGGTSYEQYF
.,few,TRBJ2-2,TRBV6-5,TGTGCCAGCAGTTACTCAACTAGGGCACCGAACACCGGGGAGCTGTTTTTT,CASSYSTRAPNTGELFF
.,few,TRBJ1-2,TRBV20-1,TGCAGTGCTAGTAGCCCCTCGATGGACTATGGCTACACCTTC,CSASSPSMDYGYTF
.,few,TRBJ2-1,TRBV20-1,TGCAGTGCCCTCGAAAGACTCCTGGTTTGGGAGCAGTTCTTC,CSALERLLVWEQFF
.,few,TRBJ2-5,TRBV20-1,TGCAGTGCTACCTCAAAAATCGAGACCCAGTACTTC,CSATSKIETQYF
TRBD2,.,TRBJ2-1,TRBV29-1,TGCAGCGTGCTAGCGGGAGCCCCGCTCAATGAGCAGTTCTTC,CSVLAGAPLNEQFF
.,few,TRBJ1-2,TRBV12-3/TRBV12-4,TGTGCCAGCAGTTTTAAAAACTATGGCTACACCTTC,CASSFKNYGYTF
.,many,TRBJ2-7,TRBV2,TGTGCCAGCAGTGATAGAAGGTACGAGCAGTACTTC,CASSDRRYEQYF
TRBD2,.,TRBJ2-3,TRBV2,TGTGCCAGCAGTGAAGTGGCGGGAGTTACAGATACGCAGTATTTT,CASSEVAGVTDTQYF
TRBD2,few,TRBJ2-7,TRBV7-6,TGTGCCAGAAAAGAGGGGACTAGCGGGAGTCCCGAGCAGTACTTC,CARKEGTSGSPEQYF
TRBD2,.,TRBJ2-3,TRBV12-3/TRBV12-4,TGTGCCAGCAGTTTATCAACCCGTAGCGGGGGGGCGGGTACGCAGTATTTT,CASSLSTRSGGAGTQYF
.,many,TRBJ2-1,TRBV5-1,TGCGCCAGCAGCTTGGTGAGGGGAACTTACTCCTACAATGAGCAGTTCTTC,CASSLVRGTYSYNEQFF
.,.,TRBJ1-5,TRBV20-1,TGCAGTGCTAGAGATTCCCGGACAGACCTAAGGCCCCAGCATTTT,CSARDSRTDLRPQHF
TRBD1,.,TRBJ2-6,TRBV9,TGTGCCAGCAGCGCAACACAGGGGGCTGGGGCCAACGTCCTGACTTTC,CASSATQGAGANVLTF
.,few,TRBJ2-7,TRBV5-6,TGTGCCAGCAGCCCGTGGACTAACTACGAGCAGTACTTC,CASSPWTNYEQYF
TRBD2,few,TRBJ2-1,TRBV4-1,TGCGCCAGCAGCCCCGGACTAGCGGGAGGTCGAGCCTACAATGAGCAGTTCTTC,CASSPGLAGGRAYNEQFF
.,.,TRBJ2-4,TRBV20-1,TGCAGTGCTGGGAATAGACGGGACATTCAGTACTTC,CSAGNRRDIQYF
.,.,TRBJ2-2,TRBV29-1,TGCAGCGTTGGGAACAGGGTCACCGGGGAGCTGTTTTTT,CSVGNRVTGELFF
TRBD2,few,TRBJ2-5,TRBV2,TGTGCCAGCAGGGCGGGAGGGTTACGAGAGACCCAGTACTTC,CASRAGGLRETQYF